This TCR beta chain emerged from a study of identical twins. General study results and limits: Twin-shared out-of-frame alpha sequences showed excess low generation probability. Weaker excess twin sharing was seen among beta out-of-frame sequences. The authors drew conclusions from cross-sectional statistical analysis rather than following the same donors.

This clonotype was detected only a few times. Its target is unknown. One entry per CDR3 protein results from TCRdb running MiXCR on the 5' RACE reads. The data contain 200,000 to 250,000 distinct CDR3 sequences, around 6.6% of them singletons. In every case, the donor was a healthy Caucasian. The CDR3 sequence is 15 residues long. V lost 2 bases, J lost 6 bases, and 16 bases lay in between. Germline V gene sequence: CDR1 MDHEN, CDR2 SYDVKM. The same specimen was also included in a second study, on yellow fever vaccine responses in identical twins.

The specimen sequenced was memory (CD45RO+) T cells sorted from blood. This clonotype was sampled from a woman aged 18-35 years in good health. The J gene is TRBJ1-1, the V gene TRBV28; D call uncertain. The CDR3 loop is CASSLRLQVRAEAFF. The CDR3 nucleotides are TGTGCCAGCAGTTTAAGGCTCCAGGTTAGGGCTGAAGCTTTCTTT. The entire variable domain, with the rest obtained from reference TRBV28 and TRBJ1-1, is as follows: DVKVTQSSRYLVKRTGEKVFLECVQDMDHENMFWYRQDPGLGLRLIYFSYDVKMKEKGDIPEGYSVSREKKERFSLILESASTNQTSMYLCASSLRLQVRAEAFFGQGTRLTVV.